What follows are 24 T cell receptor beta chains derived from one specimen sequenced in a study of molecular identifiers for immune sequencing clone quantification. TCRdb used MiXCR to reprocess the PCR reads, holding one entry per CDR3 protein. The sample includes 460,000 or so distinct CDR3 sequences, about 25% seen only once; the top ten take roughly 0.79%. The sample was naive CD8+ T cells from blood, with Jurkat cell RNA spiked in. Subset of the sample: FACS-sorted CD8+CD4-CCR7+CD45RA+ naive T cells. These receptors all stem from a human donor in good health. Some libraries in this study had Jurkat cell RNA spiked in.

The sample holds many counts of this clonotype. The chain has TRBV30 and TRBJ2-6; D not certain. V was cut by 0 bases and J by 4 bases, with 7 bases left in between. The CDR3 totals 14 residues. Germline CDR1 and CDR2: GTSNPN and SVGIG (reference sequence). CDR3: CAWSVGAGANVLTF. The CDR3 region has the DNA TGTGCCTGGAGTGTTGGTGCCGGGGCCAACGTCCTGACTTTC. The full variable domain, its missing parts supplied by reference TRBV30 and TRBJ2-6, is SQTIHQWPATLVQPVGSPLSLECTVEGTSNPNLYWYRQAAGRGLQLLFYSVGIGQISSEVPQNLSASRPQDRQFILSSKKLLLSDSGFYLCAWSVGAGANVLTFGAGSRLTVL.

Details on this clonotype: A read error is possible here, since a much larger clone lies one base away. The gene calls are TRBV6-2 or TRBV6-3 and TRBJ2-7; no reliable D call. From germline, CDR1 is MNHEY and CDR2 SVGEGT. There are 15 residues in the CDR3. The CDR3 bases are TGTGCCAGCGGTTACTCGGTAACCGGATCACACGAGCAGTACTTC. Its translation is CASGYSVTGSHEQYF.

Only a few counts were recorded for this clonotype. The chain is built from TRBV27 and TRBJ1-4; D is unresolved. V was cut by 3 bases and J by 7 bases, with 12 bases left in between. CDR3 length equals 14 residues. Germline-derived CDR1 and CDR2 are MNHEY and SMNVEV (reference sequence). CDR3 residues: CASSLVARSEKLFF. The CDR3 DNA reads TGTGCCAGCAGTTTGGTTGCCAGAAGTGAAAAACTGTTTTTT.

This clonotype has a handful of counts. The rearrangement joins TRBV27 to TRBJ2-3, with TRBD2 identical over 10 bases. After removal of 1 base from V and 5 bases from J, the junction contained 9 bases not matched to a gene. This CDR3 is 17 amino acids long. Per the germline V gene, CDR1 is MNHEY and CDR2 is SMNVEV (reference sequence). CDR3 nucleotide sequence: TGTGCCAGCAGTTTATTCGAGCGGGGGGGAGTAGTAGATACGCAGTATTTT. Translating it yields CASSLFERGGVVDTQYF.

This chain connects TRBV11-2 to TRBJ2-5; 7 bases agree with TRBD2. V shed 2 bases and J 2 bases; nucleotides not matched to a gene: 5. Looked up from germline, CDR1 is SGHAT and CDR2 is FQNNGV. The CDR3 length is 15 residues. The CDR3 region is CASSLLSGEQETQYF. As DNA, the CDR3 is TGTGCCAGCAGCTTATTGAGCGGGGAACAAGAGACCCAGTACTTC.

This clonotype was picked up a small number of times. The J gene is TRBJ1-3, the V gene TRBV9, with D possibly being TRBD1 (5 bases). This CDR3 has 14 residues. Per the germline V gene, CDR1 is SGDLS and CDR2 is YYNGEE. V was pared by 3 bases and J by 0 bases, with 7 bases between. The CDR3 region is CASSEGLSGNTIYF. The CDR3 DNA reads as TGTGCCAGCAGCGAGGGGCTCTCTGGAAACACCATATATTTT.

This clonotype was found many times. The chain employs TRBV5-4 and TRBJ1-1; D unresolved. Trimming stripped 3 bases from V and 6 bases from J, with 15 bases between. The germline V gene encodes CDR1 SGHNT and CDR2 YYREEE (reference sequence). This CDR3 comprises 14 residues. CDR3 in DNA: TGTGCCAGCAGCTATGAGGGTCGTCTAGCTGAAGCTTTCTTT. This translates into CASSYEGRLAEAFF.

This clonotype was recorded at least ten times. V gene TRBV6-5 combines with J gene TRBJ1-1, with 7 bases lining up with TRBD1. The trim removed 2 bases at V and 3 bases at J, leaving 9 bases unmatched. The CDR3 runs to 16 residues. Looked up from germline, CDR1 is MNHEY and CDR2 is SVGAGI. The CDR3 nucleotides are TGTGCCAGCAGTTACACCCGACAGGGAGGAGACACTGAAGCTTTCTTT. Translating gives CASSYTRQGGDTEAFF.

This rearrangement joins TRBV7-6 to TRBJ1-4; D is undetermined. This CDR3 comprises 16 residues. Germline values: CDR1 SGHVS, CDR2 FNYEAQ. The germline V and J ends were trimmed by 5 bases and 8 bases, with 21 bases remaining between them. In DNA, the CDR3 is TGTGCCAGCAGCCTATCCGGTTGGACCGAGAGAGAAAAACTGTTTTTT. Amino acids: CASSLSGWTEREKLFF.

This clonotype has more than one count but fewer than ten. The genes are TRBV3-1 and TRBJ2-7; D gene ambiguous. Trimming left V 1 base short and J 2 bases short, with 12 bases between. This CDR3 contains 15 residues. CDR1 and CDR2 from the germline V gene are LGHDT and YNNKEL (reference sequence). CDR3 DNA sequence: TGTGCCAGCAGCCAAGGTAGAGTCCGCGCCTACGAGCAGTACTTC. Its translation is CASSQGRVRAYEQYF.

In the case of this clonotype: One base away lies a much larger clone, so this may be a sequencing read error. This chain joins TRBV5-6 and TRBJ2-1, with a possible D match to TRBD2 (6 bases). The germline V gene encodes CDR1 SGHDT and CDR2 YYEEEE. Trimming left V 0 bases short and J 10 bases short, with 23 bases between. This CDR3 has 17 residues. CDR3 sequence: CASSLEPGPGIAVEQFF. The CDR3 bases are TGTGCCAGCAGCTTGGAGCCTGGGCCCGGGATAGCGGTAGAGCAGTTCTTC.

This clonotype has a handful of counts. CDR3 coding DNA: TGTGCCAGCATCCCGACCGGGACAGCGTCTAACGAGCAGTACTTC. Translating it yields CASIPTGTASNEQYF. V gene TRBV28 combines with J gene TRBJ2-7; 7 bases line up with TRBD1. CDR3 length: 15 residues. Trimming removed 7 bases from V and 5 bases from J; junction bases left unmatched: 14. Germline V CDR1 and CDR2: MDHEN, SYDVKM.

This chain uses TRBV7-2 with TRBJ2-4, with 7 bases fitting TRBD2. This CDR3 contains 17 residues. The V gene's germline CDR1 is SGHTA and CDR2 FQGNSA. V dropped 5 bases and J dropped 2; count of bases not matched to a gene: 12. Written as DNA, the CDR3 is TGTGCCAGCAGCGACAGTGGGGGGGGTCGTACCAAAAACATTCAGTACTTC. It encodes CASSDSGGGRTKNIQYF.

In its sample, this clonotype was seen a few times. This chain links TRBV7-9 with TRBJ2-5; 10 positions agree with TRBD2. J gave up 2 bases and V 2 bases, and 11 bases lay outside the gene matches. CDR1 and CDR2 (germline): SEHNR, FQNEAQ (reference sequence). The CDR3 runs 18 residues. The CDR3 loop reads CASSLLRSGGQYQETQYF. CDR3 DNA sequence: TGTGCCAGCAGCTTATTACGTAGCGGGGGGCAATATCAAGAGACCCAGTACTTC. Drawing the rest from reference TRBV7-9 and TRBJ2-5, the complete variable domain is DTGVSQNPRHKITKRGQNVTFRCDPISEHNRLYWYRQTLGQGPEFLTYFQNEAQLEKSRLLSDRFSAERPKGSFSTLEIQRTEQGDSAMYLCASSLLRSGGQYQETQYFGPGTRLLVL.

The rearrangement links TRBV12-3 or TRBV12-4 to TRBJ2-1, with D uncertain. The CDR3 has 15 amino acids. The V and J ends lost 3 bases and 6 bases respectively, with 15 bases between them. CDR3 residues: CASSLGAATSNEQFF. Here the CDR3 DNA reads TGTGCCAGCAGTTTGGGTGCGGCTACCTCCAATGAGCAGTTCTTC.

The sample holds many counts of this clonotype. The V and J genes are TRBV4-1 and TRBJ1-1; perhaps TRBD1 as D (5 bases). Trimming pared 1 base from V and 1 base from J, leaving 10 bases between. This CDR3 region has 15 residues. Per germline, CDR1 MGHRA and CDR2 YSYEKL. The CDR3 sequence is CASSQVQGRNTEAFF. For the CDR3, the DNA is TGCGCCAGCAGCCAAGTTCAGGGAAGGAACACTGAAGCTTTCTTT.

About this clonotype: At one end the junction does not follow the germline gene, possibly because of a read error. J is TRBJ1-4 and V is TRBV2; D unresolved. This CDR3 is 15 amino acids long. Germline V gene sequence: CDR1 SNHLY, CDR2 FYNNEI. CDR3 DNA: TGTGCCAGGAGTGAATCTGTTGCAACTAATGAAAAACTGTTTTTT. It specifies CARSESVATNEKLFF.

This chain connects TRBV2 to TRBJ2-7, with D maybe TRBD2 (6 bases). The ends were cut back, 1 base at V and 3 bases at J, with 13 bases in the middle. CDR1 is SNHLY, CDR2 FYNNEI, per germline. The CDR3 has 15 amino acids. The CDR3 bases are TGTGCCAGCAGTGAAGTGCTAGCGATCAACTACGAGCAGTACTTC. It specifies CASSEVLAINYEQYF. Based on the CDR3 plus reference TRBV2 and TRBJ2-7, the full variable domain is EPEVTQTPSHQVTQMGQEVILRCVPISNHLYFYWYRQILGQKVEFLVSFYNNEISEKSEIFDDQFSVERPDGSNFTLKIRSTKLEDSAMYFCASSEVLAINYEQYFGPGTRLTVT.

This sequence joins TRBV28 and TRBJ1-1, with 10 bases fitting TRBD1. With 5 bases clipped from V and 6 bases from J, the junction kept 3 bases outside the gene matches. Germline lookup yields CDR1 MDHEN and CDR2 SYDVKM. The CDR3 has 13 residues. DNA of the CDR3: TGTGCCAGCAGTGTGACAGGGGGCTCTGAAGCTTTCTTT. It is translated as CASSVTGGSEAFF.

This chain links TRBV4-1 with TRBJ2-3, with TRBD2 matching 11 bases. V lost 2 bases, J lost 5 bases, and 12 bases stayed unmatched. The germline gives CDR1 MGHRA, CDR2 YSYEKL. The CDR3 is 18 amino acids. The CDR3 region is CASSQIPPLAGGGDTQYF. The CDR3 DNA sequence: TGCGCCAGCAGCCAAATACCTCCGCTAGCGGGGGGTGGAGATACGCAGTATTTT.

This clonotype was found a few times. This CDR3 is CASSGTGEGNEQFF. The CDR3 coding sequence is TGTGCCAGCAGTGGGACTGGCGAAGGGAATGAGCAGTTCTTC. The V and J genes are TRBV27 and TRBJ2-1; D perhaps matches TRBD2 (6 bases). The CDR3 spans 14 residues. V lost 5 bases to trimming and J lost 7 bases, with 15 bases between them. Germline V CDR1 and CDR2: MNHEY, SMNVEV (reference sequence).

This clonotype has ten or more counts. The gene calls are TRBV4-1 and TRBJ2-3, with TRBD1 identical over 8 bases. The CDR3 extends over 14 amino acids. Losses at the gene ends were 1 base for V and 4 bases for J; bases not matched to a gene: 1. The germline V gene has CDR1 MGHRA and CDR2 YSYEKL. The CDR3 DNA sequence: TGCGCCAGCAGCCAAGGACAGGGGCCAGATACGCAGTATTTT. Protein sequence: CASSQGQGPDTQYF.

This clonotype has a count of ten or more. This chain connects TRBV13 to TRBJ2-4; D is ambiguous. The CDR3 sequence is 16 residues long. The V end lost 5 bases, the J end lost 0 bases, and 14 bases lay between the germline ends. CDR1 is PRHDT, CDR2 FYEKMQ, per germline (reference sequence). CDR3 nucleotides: TGTGCCAGCAGCGGCTACTCATCACTAGCCAAAAACATTCAGTACTTC. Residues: CASSGYSSLAKNIQYF. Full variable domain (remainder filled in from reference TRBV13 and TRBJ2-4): AAGVIQSPRHLIKEKRETATLKCYPIPRHDTVYWYQQGPGQDPQFLISFYEKMQSDKGSIPDRFSAQQFSDYHSELNMSSLELGDSALYFCASSGYSSLAKNIQYFGAGTRLSVL.

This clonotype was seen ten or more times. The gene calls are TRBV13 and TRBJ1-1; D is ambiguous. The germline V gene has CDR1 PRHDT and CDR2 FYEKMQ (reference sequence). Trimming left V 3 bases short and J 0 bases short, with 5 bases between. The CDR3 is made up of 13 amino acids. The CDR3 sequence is CASSFGLNTEAFF. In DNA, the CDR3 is TGTGCCAGCAGCTTCGGATTGAACACTGAAGCTTTCTTT.